This passage covers 26 T cell receptor beta chains from one sample sequenced in a study of blood T cell repertoires in COVID-19. Only in-frame clones appear in the TCRdb table, and some are missing; sequencing was by immunoSEQ multiplex PCR. The sample gives some 35,000 clones, 83% of which show up once; approximately 3.5% is in the top ten. Sequencing was carried out using peripheral blood. These receptors were obtained from a man in his fifties or sixties with acute or convalescent COVID-19.

The chain uses TRBV24-1 and TRBJ2-5; perhaps TRBD1 as D (6 bases). The CDR3 runs to 13 residues. The germline V and J ends were trimmed by 0 bases and 7 bases, with 8 bases remaining between them. Per the germline V gene, CDR1 is KGHDR and CDR2 is SFDVKD. The CDR3 DNA sequence: TGTGCCACCAGTGATTTGGAACAGGGGACCCAGTACTTC. Protein sequence: CATSDLEQGTQYF.

This chain links TRBV19 with TRBJ2-1; D possibly corresponds to TRBD2 (7 bases). The CDR3 is 14 residues long. The V and J ends lost 5 bases and 5 bases respectively, with 13 bases between them. Germline V gene sequence: CDR1 LNHDA, CDR2 SQIVND (reference sequence). Written as DNA, the CDR3 is TGTGCCAGTAGTTGGGGAGGGGGGAACAATGAGCAGTTCTTC. This translates into CASSWGGGNNEQFF.

The V gene is TRBV27, the J gene TRBJ2-5; 8 bases match TRBD2. V trimming: 7 bases; J trimming: 5 bases; junction bases outside the gene matches: 9. The CDR3 covers 14 residues. Looked up from germline, CDR1 is MNHEY and CDR2 is SMNVEV (reference sequence). CDR3 sequence: CASTESGGGETQYF. In nucleotides, the CDR3 is TGTGCCAGCACCGAGAGCGGGGGAGGGGAGACCCAGTACTTC.

The chain is built from TRBV28 and TRBJ1-1; 7 bases fit TRBD1. The V segment lost 4 bases and the J segment 2 bases; nucleotides outside the gene matches: 4. This CDR3 has 14 amino acids. Germline V gives CDR1 MDHEN, CDR2 SYDVKM. This chain's CDR3 is CASSSTGSNTEAFF. CDR3 bases: TGTGCCAGCAGTTCGACAGGGAGCAACACTGAAGCTTTCTTT.

V gene TRBV11-3 combines with J gene TRBJ2-7; 11 bases fit TRBD2. With V trimmed by 5 bases and J by 9 bases, 6 bases remained unmatched. Germline V CDR1 and CDR2: SGHNT, YENEEA. The CDR3 has 13 residues. The CDR3 DNA follows: TGTGCCAGCAGCACCGGGACTAGCGGCCCGCAGTACTTC. This encodes CASSTGTSGPQYF.

In its sample, this clone was seen once. The chain joins TRBV19 to TRBJ2-1, with 10 bases lining up with TRBD2. The CDR3 is made up of 18 amino acids. CDR1 LNHDA and CDR2 SQIVND come from the germline V gene (reference sequence). With V trimmed by 1 base and J by 0 bases, 6 bases remained unmatched. CDR3 sequence (DNA): TGTGCCAGTAGTATAGTCGGTAGCGGGGGGAGCTCCTACAATGAGCAGTTCTTC. Translation gives CASSIVGSGGSSYNEQFF.

This rearrangement joins TRBV15 to TRBJ2-7; D not resolved. The germline gives CDR1 LNHNV, CDR2 YYDKDF (reference sequence). The V end was cut by 0 bases, the J end by 0 bases, with 9 bases between. This CDR3 spans 15 amino acids. For the CDR3, the DNA is TGTGCCACCAGCAGAGATACGGTCCGCTCCTACGAGCAGTACTTC. The encoded protein is CATSRDTVRSYEQYF.

In this sample, this clone turned up once. This chain links TRBV19 with TRBJ2-1, with TRBD2 matching over 15 bases. The V and J ends lost 7 bases and 10 bases, in that order; junction bases with no gene match: 11. CDR1 LNHDA and CDR2 SQIVND come from the germline V gene (reference sequence). The CDR3 consists of 16 residues. DNA of the CDR3: TGTGCCAGTACCCACCCGGGACTAGCGGGAGGAGGAGAGCAGTTCTTC. Translated, it gives CASTHPGLAGGGEQFF. The full variable domain, in which reference TRBV19 and TRBJ2-1 provide the parts outside the CDR3, is DGGITQSPKYLFRKEGQNVTLSCEQNLNHDAMYWYRQDPGQGLRLIYYSQIVNDFQKGDIAEGYSVSREKKESFPLTVTSAQKNPTAFYLCASTHPGLAGGGEQFFGPGTRLTVL.

The chain employs TRBV9 and TRBJ1-2; TRBD1 agrees at 7 bases. Germline V CDR1 and CDR2: SGDLS, YYNGEE. The CDR3 has 15 residues. With 1 base clipped from V and 3 bases from J, the junction kept 6 bases outside the gene matches. CDR3 residues: CASSVSPGQDYGYTF. DNA for the CDR3: TGTGCCAGCAGCGTAAGCCCCGGACAGGACTATGGCTACACCTTC. Together with reference TRBV9 and TRBJ1-2, the CDR3 gives the full variable domain: DSGVTQTPKHLITATGQRVTLRCSPRSGDLSVYWYQQSLDQGLQFLIQYYNGEERAKGNILERFSAQQFPDLHSELNLSSLELGDSALYFCASSVSPGQDYGYTFGSGTRLTVV.

V usage is TRBV14 and J usage is TRBJ2-3; 7 bases line up with TRBD1. From germline, CDR1 is SGHDN and CDR2 FVKESK. This CDR3 contains 18 residues. V gave up 2 bases and J gave up 6 bases; unmatched junction bases: 17. The CDR3 region is CASSQLPTGTDIHDTQYF. In nucleotides, the CDR3 is TGTGCCAGCAGCCAACTCCCAACCGGGACAGACATCCACGATACGCAGTATTTT.

The chain carries TRBV6-6 and TRBJ2-3, with 7 nucleotides matching TRBD1. V shed 8 bases, J shed 3 bases, and the junction held 8 bases outside the gene matches. Germline-derived CDR1 and CDR2 are MNHNY and SVGAGI (reference sequence). This CDR3 region has 14 residues. CDR3 residues: CASSQTGATDTQYF. CDR3 DNA: TGTGCCAGCTCCCAAACAGGGGCAACAGATACGCAGTATTTT.

The chain carries TRBV11-2 and TRBJ1-2; 11 positions agree with TRBD1. The CDR3 spans 15 residues. Looked up from germline, CDR1 is SGHAT and CDR2 is FQNNGV. V dropped 4 bases and J dropped 8; count of bases not matched to a gene: 9. Here the CDR3 reads CASSSPGQGAKGYTF. The CDR3 bases are TGTGCCAGCAGCTCGCCCGGACAGGGGGCAAAAGGCTACACCTTC.

The chain couples TRBV6-5 to TRBJ2-3, with TRBD2 matching 7 bases. V was pared by 8 bases and J by 4 bases, with 6 bases of the junction left unmatched. This CDR3 has 13 amino acids. Per the germline V gene, CDR1 is MNHEY and CDR2 is SVGAGI. In DNA, the CDR3 is TGTGCCAGCGGACTAGAGAAGGCAGATACGCAGTATTTT. This translates into CASGLEKADTQYF.

This clone has only one observation. The CDR3 DNA follows: TGTGCCAGCAGCTTGTGGGGGGGAGTCAACACTGAAGCTTTCTTT. This gives the protein CASSLWGGVNTEAFF. The rearrangement uses TRBV7-9 and TRBJ1-1, with D maybe TRBD1 (5 bases). V lost 3 bases and J 2 bases, leaving 13 bases between the germline ends. CDR1 and CDR2 (germline): SEHNR, FQNEAQ (reference sequence). This CDR3 is 15 amino acids long.

This clone was found a few times. The chain combines TRBV6-2 or TRBV6-3 with TRBJ2-7, with a tentative D call TRBD1 (6 bases). V was trimmed by 3 bases and J by 7 bases, leaving 16 bases between them. Germline V CDR1 and CDR2: MNHEY, SVGEGT. The CDR3 sequence is 14 residues long. The CDR3 loop is CASSYTGMLREQYF. Written as DNA, the CDR3 is TGTGCCAGCAGTTATACAGGGATGCTACGAGAGCAGTACTTC.

The V call is TRBV5-6, the J call TRBJ2-4; D remains ambiguous. The CDR3 contains 14 residues. Germline assignment: CDR1 SGHDT and CDR2 YYEEEE. V was pared by 2 bases and J by 8 bases, with 14 bases between. This CDR3 is CASSFGSHWDIQYF. The CDR3 DNA sequence: TGTGCCAGCAGCTTCGGGTCCCATTGGGACATTCAGTACTTC.

The J gene is TRBJ1-4, the V gene TRBV7-8; no definite D call. Deletions cut 1 base from V and 7 bases from J, with 7 bases between. Per the germline V gene, CDR1 is SGHVS and CDR2 is FQNEAQ. The CDR3 extends over 13 amino acids. The CDR3 nucleotides are TGTGCCAGCAGCTTAGGAGGAGGTGAAAAACTGTTTTTT. The encoded protein is CASSLGGGEKLFF.

The chain carries TRBV7-9 and TRBJ2-1; 10 bases line up with TRBD2. The germline CDR1 and CDR2 sequences are SEHNR and FQNEAQ (reference sequence). After removal of 1 base from V and 0 bases from J, the junction contained 6 bases not matched to a gene. The CDR3 runs to 18 residues. The CDR3 loop is CASSLGPPSGSSYNEQFF. In DNA, the CDR3 is TGTGCCAGCAGCTTAGGCCCTCCTAGCGGGAGCTCCTACAATGAGCAGTTCTTC.

This chain joins TRBV6-5 and TRBJ1-2; weak D call: TRBD1 (6 bases). With 8 bases removed from V and 2 bases from J, the gap between germline ends came to 15 bases. CDR3 length equals 14 residues. The germline gives CDR1 MNHEY, CDR2 SVGAGI. The CDR3 reads CASYTTGANYGYTF. CDR3 in DNA: TGTGCCAGCTATACGACAGGCGCAAACTATGGCTACACCTTC.

This clone is medium-sized within its sample. Within the sample, other DNA sequences also encode this same CDR3. The rearrangement uses TRBV12-3 or TRBV12-4 and TRBJ1-1; D remains unclear. This CDR3 has 13 residues. V was pared by 3 bases and J by 3 bases, with 8 bases between. CDR3 DNA sequence: TGTGCCAGCAGTTTGGGCACCTACACTGAAGCTTTCTTT. This translates into CASSLGTYTEAFF.

This clone was observed once. V gene TRBV9 combines with J gene TRBJ2-3; 8 nucleotides line up with TRBD2. With V trimmed by 3 bases and J by 4 bases, 7 bases remained unmatched. Per germline, CDR1 SGDLS and CDR2 YYNGEE. This CDR3 has 15 residues. CDR3 DNA sequence: TGTGCCAGCAGCGAGAGCGGGAGAGGACCAGATACGCAGTATTTT. It codes for CASSESGRGPDTQYF.

The DNA for the CDR3 is TGTGCCAGCAGTTACGGTCGCAGACTGGGAAACACCATATATTTT. This gives the protein CASSYGRRLGNTIYF. The rearrangement links TRBV6-6 to TRBJ1-3; D unresolved. Trimming shortened V by 2 bases and J by 4 bases, and 12 bases separated the two germline ends. This CDR3 region has 15 residues. From germline, CDR1 is MNHNY and CDR2 SVGAGI (reference sequence).

The rearrangement links TRBV12-3 or TRBV12-4 to TRBJ2-4, with no clear D. The CDR3 covers 13 residues. Trimming pared 3 bases from V and 3 bases from J, leaving 6 bases between. CDR3 sequence: CASSFGGKNIQYF. The CDR3 DNA reads as TGTGCCAGCAGTTTCGGCGGCAAAAACATTCAGTACTTC.

The chain has TRBV27 and TRBJ2-1; 16 positions agree with TRBD2. The CDR3 extends over 20 amino acids. Germline CDR1 reads MNHEY; CDR2 reads SMNVEV (reference sequence). The ends lost 5 bases at V and 0 bases at J; junction bases unmatched: 10. The CDR3 DNA sequence: TGTGCCAGCAGTGCCTGGGGACTAGCGGGGGGGCCCCTCTCCTACAATGAGCAGTTCTTC. Encoded protein: CASSAWGLAGGPLSYNEQFF.

V is TRBV5-6 and J is TRBJ2-7, with 7 bases matching TRBD1. Germline lookup yields CDR1 SGHDT and CDR2 YYEEEE. V lost 0 bases to trimming and J lost 5 bases; unmatched junction nucleotides: 11. The CDR3 loop spans 16 amino acids. The CDR3 sequence is CASSLGPSRQGHEQYF. The CDR3 DNA reads TGTGCCAGCAGCTTGGGCCCCTCCAGACAGGGCCACGAGCAGTACTTC.

The rearrangement links TRBV5-1 to TRBJ1-1, with 10 bases lining up with TRBD1. Trimming at V came to 2 bases and at J to 1 base, leaving 11 bases not matched to a gene. CDR3 length: 18 residues. Germline CDR1 and CDR2: SGHRS and YFSETQ. Here the CDR3 reads CASSFGGPGQGWNTEAFF. The CDR3 coding sequence is TGCGCCAGCAGCTTTGGGGGACCGGGACAGGGGTGGAACACTGAAGCTTTCTTT.